This TCR beta chain is from a study of naive and memory T cell subsets. Two oligonucleotides, mixed equimolar, formed the beta constant-region primer covering TRBC1 and TRBC2. Nested alpha and beta constant-region primers with the SP2 primer drove four PCR rounds on ligated cDNA. A single record per CDR3 protein comes from TCRdb applying MiXCR to the UMI-ligation and nested PCR reads. The table records about 120,000 distinct CDR3 sequences, 35% to 40% of them present only once. This clonotype was detected a few times. Between the trimmed V and J ends, which lost 6 bases and 2 bases, there was a span of 13 bases. The CDR3 has 14 amino acids. CDR1 DFQATT and CDR2 SNEGSKA come from the germline V gene (reference sequence). From the second PCR step, alpha and beta chains were amplified apart. Sequential positive selection took CD4 T cells first, then CD8 T cells. Cells stained for CD3, CD4, CD8, CD45RA, CD27 and viability were sorted into four CD45RA/CD27 subsets.

Sequenced sample: central memory CD4+ T cells from blood. The sequence was collected from a human donor in good health. V gene TRBV20-1 combines with J gene TRBJ1-4; D may be TRBD1 (5 bases). DNA of the CDR3: TGCAGTGCCCAAGCCGGGGGGACTAATGAAAAACTGTTTTTT. It translates to CSAQAGGTNEKLFF.